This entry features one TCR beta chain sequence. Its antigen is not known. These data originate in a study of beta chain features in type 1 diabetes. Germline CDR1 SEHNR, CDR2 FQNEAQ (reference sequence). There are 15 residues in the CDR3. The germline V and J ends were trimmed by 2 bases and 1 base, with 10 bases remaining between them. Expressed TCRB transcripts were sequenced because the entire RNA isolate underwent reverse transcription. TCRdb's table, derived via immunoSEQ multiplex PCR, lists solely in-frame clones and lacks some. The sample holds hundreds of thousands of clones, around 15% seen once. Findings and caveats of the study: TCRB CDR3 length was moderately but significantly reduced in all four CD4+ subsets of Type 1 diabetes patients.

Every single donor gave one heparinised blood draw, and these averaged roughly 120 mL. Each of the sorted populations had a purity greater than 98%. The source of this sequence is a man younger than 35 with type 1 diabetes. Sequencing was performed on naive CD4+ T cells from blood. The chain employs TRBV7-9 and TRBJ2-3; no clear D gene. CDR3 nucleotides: TGTGCCAGCAGCTTACAGTATTCAGGCACAGATACGCAGTATTTT. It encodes CASSLQYSGTDTQYF.